A single sample gave rise to the 7 T cell receptor beta chains below, sequenced in a study of identical twins. TCRdb ran MiXCR on the 5' RACE reads and lists one entry per CDR3 protein. Here the sample spans approximately 530,000 distinct CDR3 sequences, 20% to 25% being singletons. Separately, the same data were catalogued under a study of yellow fever vaccine responses in identical twins.

The sequencing sample was made of CD4+ T cells sorted from blood. The receptors were gathered from a woman in her late teens or twenties in good health.

The rearrangement uses TRBV7-9 and TRBJ2-5; tentative D call: TRBD1 (6 bases). The CDR3 contains 15 residues. The germline V gene encodes CDR1 SEHNR and CDR2 FQNEAQ (reference sequence). With 3 bases removed from V and 5 bases from J, the gap between germline ends came to 16 bases. CDR3 sequence (DNA): TGTGCCAGCAGCTTCATGGGGCAGGGGTTTGAGACCCAGTACTTC. Protein: CASSFMGQGFETQYF.

The J gene is TRBJ2-3, the V gene TRBV5-1; D gene uncertain. Germline V gene sequence: CDR1 SGHRS, CDR2 YFSETQ. V lost 3 bases to trimming and J lost 4 bases, with 12 bases between them. The CDR3 is 14 amino acids. The CDR3 sequence: CASSSPLWADTQYF. The CDR3 region has the DNA TGCGCCAGCAGCTCCCCCCTGTGGGCAGATACGCAGTATTTT.

J is TRBJ2-3 and V is TRBV5-5, with 8 bases fitting TRBD1. The ends lost 4 bases at V and 4 bases at J; junction bases unmatched: 11. The CDR3 is made up of 16 amino acids. Germline-derived CDR1 and CDR2 are SGHKS and YYEKEE (reference sequence). CDR3 coding DNA: TGTGCCAGCAGCCTCGGGACAGGCCAGACGGCAGATACGCAGTATTTT. It translates to CASSLGTGQTADTQYF.

This clonotype was observed a handful of times. CDR3 DNA: TGTGCCAGCAGCTTAGTTTCCAGGGGAGGCACTGAAGCTTTCTTT. Amino acids: CASSLVSRGGTEAFF. The J gene is TRBJ1-1, the V gene TRBV7-9; weak D call: TRBD1 (6 bases). This CDR3 has 15 residues. Deletions cut 1 base from V and 4 bases from J, with 13 bases between. CDR1 SEHNR and CDR2 FQNEAQ come from the germline V gene (reference sequence).

This clonotype was observed a handful of times. This rearrangement joins TRBV6-1 to TRBJ2-2; 8 bases align to TRBD1. The CDR3 runs to 15 residues. V was clipped by 4 bases and J by 4 bases; unmatched bases: 5. Germline CDR1 MNHNS, CDR2 SASEGT. CDR3 sequence (DNA): TGTGCCAGCAGTGCTCAGGGGGCCCTCACCGGGGAGCTGTTTTTT. It is translated as CASSAQGALTGELFF.

The chain combines TRBV6-2 or TRBV6-3 with TRBJ2-3; the match to TRBD2 covers 8 bases. The V segment lost 5 bases and the J segment 3 bases; nucleotides outside the gene matches: 7. Looked up from germline, CDR1 is MNHEY and CDR2 is SVGEGT. The CDR3 has 15 amino acids. CDR3 region: CASSPTSGQTDTQYF. CDR3 DNA sequence: TGTGCCAGCAGTCCAACTAGCGGCCAGACAGATACGCAGTATTTT.

This clonotype was recorded a few times. The genes are TRBV5-6 and TRBJ2-7, with TRBD2 as a possible D gene (5 bases). The V end was cut by 3 bases, the J end by 5 bases, with 12 bases between. CDR3 length: 13 residues. Germline V gene lookup returns CDR1 SGHDT and CDR2 YYEEEE. CDR3 DNA: TGTGCCAGCAGCTCTCGGGGTGGACACGAGCAGTACTTC. It is translated as CASSSRGGHEQYF.